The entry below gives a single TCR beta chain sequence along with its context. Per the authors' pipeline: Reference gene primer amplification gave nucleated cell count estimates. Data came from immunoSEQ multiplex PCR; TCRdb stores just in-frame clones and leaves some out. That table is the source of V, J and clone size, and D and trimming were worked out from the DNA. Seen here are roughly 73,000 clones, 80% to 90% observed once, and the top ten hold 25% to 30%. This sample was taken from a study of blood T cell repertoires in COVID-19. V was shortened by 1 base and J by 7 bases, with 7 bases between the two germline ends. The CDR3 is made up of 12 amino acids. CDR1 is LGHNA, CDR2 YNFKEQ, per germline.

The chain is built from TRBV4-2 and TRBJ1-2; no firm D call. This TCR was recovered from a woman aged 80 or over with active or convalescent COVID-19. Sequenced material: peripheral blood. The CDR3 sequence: CASSQVSSGYTF. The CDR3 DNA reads TGTGCCAGCAGCCAAGTGTCCTCTGGCTACACCTTC.